This T cell receptor (beta chain) was captured in a study of T cell responses to AZD1222 COVID-19 vaccine. V lost 0 bases and J lost 12, with 9 bases in between. This CDR3 comprises 11 residues. Germline V CDR1 and CDR2: DFQATT, SNEGSKA (reference sequence). The repertoire was sequenced with immunoSEQ multiplex PCR; TCRdb's copy has only in-frame clones and lacks some. The profile shows some 120,000 clones, less than 95% of them singletons. Points on this clone: Its cognate antigen is unknown.

General study findings and limits: Most donors were white British and more were female, and clonal diversity was possibly underestimated.

This clonotype originated in an adult in good health. The chain joins TRBV20-1 to TRBJ2-1; D gene unclear. Sequenced material: peripheral blood, taken on day 0 of AZD1222 vaccination. CDR3 bases: TGCAGTGCTAGAGATCTACGCCCGCAGTTCTTC. Protein: CSARDLRPQFF.